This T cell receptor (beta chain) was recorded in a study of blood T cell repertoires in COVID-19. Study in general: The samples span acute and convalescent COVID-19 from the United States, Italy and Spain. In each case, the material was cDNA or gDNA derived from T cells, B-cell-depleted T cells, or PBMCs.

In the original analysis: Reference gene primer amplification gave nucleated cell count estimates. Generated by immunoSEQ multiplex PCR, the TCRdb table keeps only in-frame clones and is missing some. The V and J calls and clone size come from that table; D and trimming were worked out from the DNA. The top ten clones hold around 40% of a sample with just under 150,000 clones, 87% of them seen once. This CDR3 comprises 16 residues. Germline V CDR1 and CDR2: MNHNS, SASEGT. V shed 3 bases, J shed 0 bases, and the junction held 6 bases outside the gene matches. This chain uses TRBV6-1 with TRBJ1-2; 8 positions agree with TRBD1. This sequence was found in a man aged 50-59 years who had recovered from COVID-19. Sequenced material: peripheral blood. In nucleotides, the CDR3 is TGTGCCAGCAGTGACCAGGACAGGGAATCTAACTATGGCTACACCTTC. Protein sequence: CASSDQDRESNYGYTF.